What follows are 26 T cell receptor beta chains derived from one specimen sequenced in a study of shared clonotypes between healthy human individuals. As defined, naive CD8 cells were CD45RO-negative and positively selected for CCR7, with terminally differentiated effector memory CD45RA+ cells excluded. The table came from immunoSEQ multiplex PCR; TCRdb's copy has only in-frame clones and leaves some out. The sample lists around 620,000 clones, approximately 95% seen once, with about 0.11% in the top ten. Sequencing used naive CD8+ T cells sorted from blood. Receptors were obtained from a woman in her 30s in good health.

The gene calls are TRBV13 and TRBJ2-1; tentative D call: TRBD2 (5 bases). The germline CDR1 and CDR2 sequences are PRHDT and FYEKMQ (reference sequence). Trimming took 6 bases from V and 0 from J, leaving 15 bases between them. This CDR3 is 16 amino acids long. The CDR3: CASSPSGMPSYNEQFF. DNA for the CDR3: TGTGCCAGCAGTCCGAGCGGAATGCCCTCCTACAATGAGCAGTTCTTC.

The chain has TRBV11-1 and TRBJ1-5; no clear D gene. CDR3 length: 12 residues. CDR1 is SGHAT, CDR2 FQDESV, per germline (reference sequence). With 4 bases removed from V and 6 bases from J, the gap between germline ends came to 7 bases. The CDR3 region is CASSSGVQPQHF. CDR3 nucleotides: TGTGCCAGCAGCTCCGGGGTTCAGCCCCAGCATTTT.

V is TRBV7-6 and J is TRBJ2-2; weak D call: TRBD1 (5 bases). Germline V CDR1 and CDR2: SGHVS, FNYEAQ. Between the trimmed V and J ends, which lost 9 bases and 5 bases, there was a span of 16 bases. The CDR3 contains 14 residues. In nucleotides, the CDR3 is TGTGCCAGTCAACAGGCGATCTTGACCGGGGAGCTGTTTTTT. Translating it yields CASQQAILTGELFF.

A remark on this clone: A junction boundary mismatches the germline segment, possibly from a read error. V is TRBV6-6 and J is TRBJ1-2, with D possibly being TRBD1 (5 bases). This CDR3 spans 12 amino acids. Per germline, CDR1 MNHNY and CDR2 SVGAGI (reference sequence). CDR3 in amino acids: CASSYSGNGYTF. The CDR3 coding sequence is TGTGCTAGCAGTTACTCAGGGAATGGCTACACCTTC.

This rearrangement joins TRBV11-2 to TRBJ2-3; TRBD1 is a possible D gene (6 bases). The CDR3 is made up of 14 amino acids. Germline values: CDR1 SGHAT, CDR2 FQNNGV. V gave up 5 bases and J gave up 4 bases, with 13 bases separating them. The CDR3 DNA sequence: TGTGCCAGCAGCCCCCCCTGGACAGCAGATACGCAGTATTTT. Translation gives CASSPPWTADTQYF.

The CDR3 bases are TGTGCCAGCAGCATCGACAGGGTCTACGAGCAGTACTTC. Translated: CASSIDRVYEQYF. J is TRBJ2-7 and V is TRBV11-1; 7 bases are a match to TRBD1. The CDR3 sequence is 13 residues long. Trimming removed 5 bases from V and 3 bases from J; junction bases left unmatched: 4. From germline, CDR1 is SGHAT and CDR2 FQDESV (reference sequence). The full variable domain, rest sourced from reference TRBV11-1 and TRBJ2-7, is EAEVAQSPRYKITEKSQAVAFWCDPISGHATLYWYRQILGQGPELLVQFQDESVVDDSQLPKDRFSAERLKGVDSTLKIQPAELGDSAMYLCASSIDRVYEQYFGPGTRLTVT.

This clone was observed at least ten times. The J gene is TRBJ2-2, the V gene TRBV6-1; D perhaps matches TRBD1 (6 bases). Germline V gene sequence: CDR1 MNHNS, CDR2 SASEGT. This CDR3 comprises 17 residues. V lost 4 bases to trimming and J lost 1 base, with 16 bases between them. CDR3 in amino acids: CASSVPGQTLNTGELFF. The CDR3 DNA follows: TGTGCCAGCAGTGTCCCAGGACAGACCCTGAACACCGGGGAGCTGTTTTTT.

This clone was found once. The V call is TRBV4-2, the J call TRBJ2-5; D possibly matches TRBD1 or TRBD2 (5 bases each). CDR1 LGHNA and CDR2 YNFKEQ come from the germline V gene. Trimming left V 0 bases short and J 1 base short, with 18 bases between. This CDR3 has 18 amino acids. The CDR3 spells CASSQDEGYGTIQETQYF. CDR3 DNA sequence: TGTGCCAGCAGCCAAGATGAAGGCTACGGGACCATCCAAGAGACCCAGTACTTC.

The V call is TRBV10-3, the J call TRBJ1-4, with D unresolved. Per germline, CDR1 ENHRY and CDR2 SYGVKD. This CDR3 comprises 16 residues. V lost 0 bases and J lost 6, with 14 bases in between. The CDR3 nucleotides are TGTGCCATCAGTGAGTCGCCGAGGGAAACGCATGAAAAACTGTTTTTT. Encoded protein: CAISESPRETHEKLFF.

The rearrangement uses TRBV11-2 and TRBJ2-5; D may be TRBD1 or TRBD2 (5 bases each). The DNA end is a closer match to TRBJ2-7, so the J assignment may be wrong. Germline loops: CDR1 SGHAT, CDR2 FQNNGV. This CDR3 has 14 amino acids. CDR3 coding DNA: TGTGCCAGCAGTCCCGAACTTCCGGGGCGCGAGCAGTACTTC. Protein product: CASSPELPGREQYF.

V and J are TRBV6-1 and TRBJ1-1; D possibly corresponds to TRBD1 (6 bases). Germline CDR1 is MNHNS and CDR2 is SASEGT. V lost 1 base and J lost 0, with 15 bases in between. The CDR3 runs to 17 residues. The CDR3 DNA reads TGTGCCAGCAGTGAAGACCCTCCACAGGGCATGAACACTGAAGCTTTCTTT. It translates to CASSEDPPQGMNTEAFF.

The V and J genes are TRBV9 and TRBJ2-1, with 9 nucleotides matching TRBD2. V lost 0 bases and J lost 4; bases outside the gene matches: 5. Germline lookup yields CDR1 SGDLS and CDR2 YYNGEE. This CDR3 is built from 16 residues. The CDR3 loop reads CASSVEWTSAYNEQFF. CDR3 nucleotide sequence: TGTGCCAGCAGCGTAGAATGGACTAGCGCATACAATGAGCAGTTCTTC.

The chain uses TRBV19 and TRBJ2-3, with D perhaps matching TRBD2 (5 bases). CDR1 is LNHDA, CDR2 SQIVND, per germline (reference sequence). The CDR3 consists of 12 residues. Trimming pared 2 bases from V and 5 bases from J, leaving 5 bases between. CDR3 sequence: CASSISGDTQYF. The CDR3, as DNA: TGTGCCAGTAGTATAAGCGGAGATACGCAGTATTTT.

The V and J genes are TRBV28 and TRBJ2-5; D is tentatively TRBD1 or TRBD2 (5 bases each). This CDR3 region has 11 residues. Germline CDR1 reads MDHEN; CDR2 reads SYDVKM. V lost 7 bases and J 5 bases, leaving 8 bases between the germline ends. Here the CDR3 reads CASTGTETQYF. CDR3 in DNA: TGTGCCAGCACCGGGACGGAGACCCAGTACTTC.

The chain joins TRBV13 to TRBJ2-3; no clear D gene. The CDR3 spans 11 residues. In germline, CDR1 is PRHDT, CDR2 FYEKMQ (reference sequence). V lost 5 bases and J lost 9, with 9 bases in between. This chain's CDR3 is CASSRTPTQYF. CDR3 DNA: TGTGCCAGCAGCCGGACCCCGACGCAGTATTTT.

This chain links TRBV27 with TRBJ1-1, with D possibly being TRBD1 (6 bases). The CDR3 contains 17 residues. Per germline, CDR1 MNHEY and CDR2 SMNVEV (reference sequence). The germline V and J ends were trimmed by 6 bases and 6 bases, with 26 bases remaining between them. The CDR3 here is CASSPRLRGVVSPEAFF. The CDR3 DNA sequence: TGTGCCAGCAGCCCGCGCCTCAGGGGAGTGGTTAGTCCTGAAGCTTTCTTT.

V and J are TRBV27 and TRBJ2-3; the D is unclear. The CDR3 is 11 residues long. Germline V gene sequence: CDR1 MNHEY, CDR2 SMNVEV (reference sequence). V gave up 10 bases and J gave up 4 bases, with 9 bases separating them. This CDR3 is CATALADTQYF. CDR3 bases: TGTGCCACCGCCCTCGCAGATACGCAGTATTTT.

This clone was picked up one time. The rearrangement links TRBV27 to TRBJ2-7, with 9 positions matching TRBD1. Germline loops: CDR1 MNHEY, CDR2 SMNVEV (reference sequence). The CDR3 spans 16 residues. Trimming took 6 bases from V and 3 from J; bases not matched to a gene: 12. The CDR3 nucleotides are TGTGCCAGCAGCCTCAGTCCCGGGACAGGGAACTACGAGCAGTACTTC. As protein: CASSLSPGTGNYEQYF.

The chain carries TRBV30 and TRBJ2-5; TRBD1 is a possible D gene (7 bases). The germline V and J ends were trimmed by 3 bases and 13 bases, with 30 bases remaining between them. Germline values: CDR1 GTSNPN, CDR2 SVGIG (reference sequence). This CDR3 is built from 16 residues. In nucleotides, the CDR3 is TGTGCCTGGAGCCCTCAGGGGGAGGCCTGGGACGTTCCCTTGTACTTC. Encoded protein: CAWSPQGEAWDVPLYF. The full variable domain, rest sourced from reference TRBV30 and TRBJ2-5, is SQTIHQWPATLVQPVGSPLSLECTVEGTSNPNLYWYRQAAGRGLQLLFYSVGIGQISSEVPQNLSASRPQDRQFILSSKKLLLSDSGFYLCAWSPQGEAWDVPLYFGPGTRLLVL.

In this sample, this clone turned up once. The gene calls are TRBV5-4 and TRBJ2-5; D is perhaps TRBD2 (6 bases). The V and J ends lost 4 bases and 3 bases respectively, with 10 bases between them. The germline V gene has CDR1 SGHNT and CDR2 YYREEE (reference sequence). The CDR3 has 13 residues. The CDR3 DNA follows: TGTGCCAGCAGCCCTAGCGTTGAAGAGACCCAGTACTTC. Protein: CASSPSVEETQYF.

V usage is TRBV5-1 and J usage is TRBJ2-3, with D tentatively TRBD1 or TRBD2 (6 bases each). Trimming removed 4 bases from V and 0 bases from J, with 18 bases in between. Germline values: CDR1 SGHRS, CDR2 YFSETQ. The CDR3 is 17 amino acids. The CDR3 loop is CASSPIPGAPSTDTQYF. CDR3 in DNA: TGCGCCAGCAGCCCGATCCCGGGGGCTCCTAGCACAGATACGCAGTATTTT. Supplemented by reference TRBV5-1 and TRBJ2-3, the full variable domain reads KAGVTQTPRYLIKTRGQQVTLSCSPISGHRSVSWYQQTPGQGLQFLFEYFSETQRNKGNFPGRFSGRQFSNSRSEMNVSTLELGDSALYLCASSPIPGAPSTDTQYFGPGTRLTVL.

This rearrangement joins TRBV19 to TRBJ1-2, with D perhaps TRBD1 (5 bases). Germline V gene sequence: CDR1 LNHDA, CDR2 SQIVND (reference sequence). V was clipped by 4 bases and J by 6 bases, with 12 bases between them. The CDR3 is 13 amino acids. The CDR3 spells CASSTLSRDGYTF. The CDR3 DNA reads TGTGCCAGTAGTACCCTCTCCAGGGATGGCTACACCTTC.

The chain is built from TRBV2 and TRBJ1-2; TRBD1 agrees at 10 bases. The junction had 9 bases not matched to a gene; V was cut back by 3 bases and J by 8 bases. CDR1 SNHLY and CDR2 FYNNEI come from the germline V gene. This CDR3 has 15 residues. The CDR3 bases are TGTGCCAGCAGTGACGGACAGGGGGGGTTTTCAGGCTACACCTTC. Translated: CASSDGQGGFSGYTF. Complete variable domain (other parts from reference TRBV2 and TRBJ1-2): EPEVTQTPSHQVTQMGQEVILRCVPISNHLYFYWYRQILGQKVEFLVSFYNNEISEKSEIFDDQFSVERPDGSNFTLKIRSTKLEDSAMYFCASSDGQGGFSGYTFGSGTRLTVV.

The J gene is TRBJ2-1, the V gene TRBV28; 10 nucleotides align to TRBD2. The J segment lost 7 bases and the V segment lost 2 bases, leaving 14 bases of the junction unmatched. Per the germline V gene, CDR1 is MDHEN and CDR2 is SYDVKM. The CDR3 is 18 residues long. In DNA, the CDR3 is TGTGCCAGCAGTTTAGGTCTAGCGGGAGCCAGATCGTGGAATGAGCAGTTCTTC. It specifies CASSLGLAGARSWNEQFF.

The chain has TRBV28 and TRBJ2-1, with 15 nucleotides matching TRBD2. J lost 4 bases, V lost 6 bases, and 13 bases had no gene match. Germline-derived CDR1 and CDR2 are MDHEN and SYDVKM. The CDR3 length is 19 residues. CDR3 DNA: TGTGCCAGCAGCCACGAGAGGACTAGCGGGAGGGCTCGGTACAATGAGCAGTTCTTC. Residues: CASSHERTSGRARYNEQFF.

The CDR3 sequence: CASSLGTGAGYGYTF. Written as DNA, the CDR3 is TGTGCCAGCAGTTTAGGGACAGGGGCGGGCTATGGCTACACCTTC. The V and J genes are TRBV28 and TRBJ1-2; 10 positions match TRBD1. CDR1 MDHEN and CDR2 SYDVKM come from the germline V gene. The CDR3 length is 15 residues. The J segment lost 4 bases and the V segment lost 2 bases, leaving 4 bases of the junction unmatched.